One and the same sample provided the 5 T cell receptor beta chains below, sequenced in a study of blood T cells in healthy people across ages. With a J-beta primer mix and a sample-barcoded 5' primer, a second PCR ran 7 to 11 cycles. TCRdb re-derived calls from the 5' RACE reads in MiXCR, one entry per CDR3 protein. Among about 1.6 million distinct CDR3 sequences listed, around 36% were seen once. Material: blood. The receptors shown here come from a woman aged 30 to 39 in good health.

The chain carries TRBV5-1 and TRBJ1-2; 9 bases are shared with TRBD1. J lost 7 bases, V lost 4 bases, and 8 bases had no gene match. CDR3 length equals 14 residues. CDR1 and CDR2 (germline): SGHRS, YFSETQ. DNA for the CDR3: TGCGCCAGCAGCGGCGGGGACAGGGCCTCTGGCTACACCTTC. It specifies CASSGGDRASGYTF.

The rearrangement joins TRBV29-1 to TRBJ2-5; no clear D. This CDR3 is 12 amino acids long. In germline, CDR1 is SQVTM, CDR2 ANQGSEA. V gave up 1 base and J gave up 11 bases, with 14 bases separating them. The chain's CDR3 is CSVEGSVYGQYF. The CDR3 region has the DNA TGCAGCGTTGAAGGGTCGGTTTATGGGCAGTACTTC.

The rearrangement joins TRBV20-1 to TRBJ2-7, with a possible D match to TRBD1 (6 bases). CDR1 is DFQATT and CDR2 is SNEGSKA in the germline V gene (reference sequence). This CDR3 spans 12 amino acids. Trimming cost V 5 bases and J 2 bases, with 10 bases left between them. CDR3 amino acids: CSAWTETYEQYF. The CDR3 nucleotides are TGCAGTGCTTGGACAGAAACCTACGAGCAGTACTTC.

This clonotype was counted only a few times. The gene calls are TRBV12-3 or TRBV12-4 and TRBJ2-5; tentative D call: TRBD2 (6 bases). V was clipped by 4 bases and J by 11 bases, with 17 bases between them. This CDR3 contains 13 residues. This CDR3 reads CASSSQGGVRQYF. In DNA form, the CDR3 reads TGTGCCAGCAGTTCCCAAGGAGGGGTTCGGCAGTACTTC.

The genes are TRBV6-6 and TRBJ1-1; 7 bases fit TRBD1. CDR3 length equals 14 residues. The junction had 8 bases not matched to a gene; V was cut back by 7 bases and J by 3 bases. CDR1 is MNHNY and CDR2 is SVGAGI in the germline V gene (reference sequence). In DNA form, the CDR3 reads TGTGCCAGCACCTTACAGGGGATGGACACTGAAGCTTTCTTT. Amino acid sequence: CASTLQGMDTEAFF.